This T cell receptor (beta chain) emerged from a study of blood T cell repertoires in COVID-19. Clones were read by immunoSEQ multiplex PCR, and TCRdb kept only the in-frame ones, dropping some. The repertoire includes more than 130,000 clones, about 86% of them detected once, and roughly 4.3% sits in the top ten. This CDR3 spans 15 amino acids. Germline V lookup: CDR1 SEHNR, CDR2 FQNEAQ (reference sequence). V shed 4 bases and J shed 2 bases, with 11 bases lying between them. This TCR derives from a woman aged 40 to 50 with acute or convalescent COVID-19. The chain carries TRBV7-9 and TRBJ2-2, with a possible D match to TRBD2 (5 bases). Sequenced sample: peripheral blood. The CDR3 DNA follows: TGTGCCAGCAGCTCCCTCGGGGTAAACACCGGGGAGCTGTTTTTT. It specifies CASSSLGVNTGELFF.